The next 32 T cell receptor beta chains were all read from a single sample in a study of low-dose radiotherapy and immunotherapy resistance in tumors. First-strand cDNA used TRAV- and TRBV-specific primers, covering alpha and beta chains. Amplification of TCRs used a constant-region primer and V-primer adapter for about 20 PCR cycles. TCRdb reprocessed the reads with MiXCR, giving one entry per CDR3 protein. Among about 6,200 distinct CDR3 sequences listed, around 84% were seen once. These receptors originate from a human donor with advanced metastatic prostate, ovarian, gallbladder or colorectal cancer (not recorded which). This table probably holds off-target reads from a library built for another chain.

This chain uses TRBV19 with TRBJ2-2; the D gene is possibly TRBD1 (5 bases). Trimming stripped 5 bases from V and 6 bases from J, with 10 bases between. Germline V gives CDR1 LNHDA, CDR2 SQIVND (reference sequence). The CDR3 extends over 13 amino acids. The CDR3 is CASSLSGSGELFF. DNA of the CDR3: TGTGCCAGTAGTCTCTCAGGGTCCGGGGAGCTGTTTTTT. Variable domain in full (rest from reference TRBV19 and TRBJ2-2): DGGITQSPKYLFRKEGQNVTLSCEQNLNHDAMYWYRQDPGQGLRLIYYSQIVNDFQKGDIAEGYSVSREKKESFPLTVTSAQKNPTAFYLCASSLSGSGELFFGEGSRLTVL.

The chain combines TRBV7-9 with TRBJ2-6; D may be TRBD1 (6 bases). CDR1 is SEHNR, CDR2 FQNEAQ, per germline (reference sequence). V was shortened by 3 bases and J by 0 bases, with 15 bases between the two germline ends. The CDR3 sequence is 18 residues long. In DNA, the CDR3 is TGTGCCAGCAGCTTCACAGGGCCCAGACCCTCTGGGGCCAACGTCCTGACTTTC. Amino acid sequence: CASSFTGPRPSGANVLTF.

V gene TRBV6-1 combines with J gene TRBJ1-1; D not certain. Germline values: CDR1 MNHNS, CDR2 SASEGT. V was clipped by 2 bases and J by 4 bases, with 14 bases between them. The CDR3 spans 15 residues. This chain's CDR3 is CASSEIAASFTEAFF. The CDR3 bases are TGTGCCAGCAGTGAAATCGCTGCCTCATTCACTGAAGCTTTCTTT.

The rearrangement links TRBV28 to TRBJ1-4; D gene uncertain. CDR1 and CDR2 (germline): MDHEN, SYDVKM. Trimming took 6 bases from V and 1 from J, leaving 6 bases between them. The CDR3 spans 13 residues. The CDR3 sequence is CASRGITNEKLFF. The CDR3 DNA reads TGTGCCAGCAGGGGAATAACTAATGAAAAACTGTTTTTT. The full variable domain, rest sourced from reference TRBV28 and TRBJ1-4, is DVKVTQSSRYLVKRTGEKVFLECVQDMDHENMFWYRQDPGLGLRLIYFSYDVKMKEKGDIPEGYSVSREKKERFSLILESASTNQTSMYLCASRGITNEKLFFGSGTQLSVL.

The chain employs TRBV19 and TRBJ2-2; D is perhaps TRBD1 (5 bases). V dropped 3 bases and J dropped 0 bases, with 14 bases sitting between them. The germline CDR1 and CDR2 sequences are LNHDA and SQIVND (reference sequence). The CDR3 spans 17 residues. The CDR3 is CASSITAGRSNTGELFF. The CDR3 nucleotides are TGTGCCAGTAGTATCACGGCAGGGCGTTCGAACACCGGGGAGCTGTTTTTT.

The chain recombines TRBV7-3 with TRBJ2-7; the D gene is possibly TRBD1 (6 bases). The CDR3 spans 13 residues. The germline CDR1 and CDR2 sequences are SGHTA and FQGTGA. The V end was cut by 5 bases, the J end by 3 bases, with 11 bases between. The CDR3 loop is CASSPDSYYEQYF. For the CDR3, the DNA is TGTGCCAGCAGCCCGGACAGTTACTACGAGCAGTACTTC.

The rearrangement links TRBV20-1 to TRBJ2-6, with 7 bases lining up with TRBD2. The CDR3 runs to 18 residues. J lost 0 bases, V lost 0 bases, and 8 bases had no gene match. In germline, CDR1 is DFQATT, CDR2 SNEGSKA (reference sequence). The CDR3 here is CSARDGTSVSSGANVLTF. DNA of the CDR3: TGCAGTGCTAGAGATGGAACTAGCGTGAGCTCTGGGGCCAACGTCCTGACTTTC.

The gene calls are TRBV11-2 and TRBJ2-2, with 7 bases identical to TRBD2. With V trimmed by 1 base and J by 4 bases, 12 bases remained unmatched. The CDR3 loop spans 18 amino acids. Germline CDR1 reads SGHAT; CDR2 reads FQNNGV. Here the CDR3 DNA reads TGTGCCAGCAGCTTAGTGAGGATGGGCGGGAGAGTCACCGGGGAGCTGTTTTTT. Residues: CASSLVRMGGRVTGELFF.

This clonotype was detected only once. This rearrangement joins TRBV10-2 to TRBJ2-1; TRBD1 aligns across 9 bases. Germline V gives CDR1 WSHSY, CDR2 SAAADI. The J segment lost 2 bases and the V segment lost 5 bases, leaving 16 bases of the junction unmatched. The CDR3 is 19 amino acids. CDR3 nucleotide sequence: TGCGCCAGCAGTCAGCCTGGGACAGGGTTTGTCAGGACCTACAATGAGCAGTTCTTC. Amino acid sequence: CASSQPGTGFVRTYNEQFF.

The rearrangement links TRBV18 to TRBJ1-1; 7 nucleotides match TRBD1. The length of the CDR3 is 14 residues. Unmatched junction bases numbered 7, after V lost 6 bases and J lost 3 bases. Germline-derived CDR1 and CDR2 are KGHSH and LQKENI. This CDR3 reads CASSSWDSHTEAFF. CDR3 DNA sequence: TGTGCCAGCTCTTCCTGGGACAGCCACACTGAAGCTTTCTTT.

The chain joins TRBV5-6 to TRBJ1-1; no reliable D call. This CDR3 region has 16 residues. With 3 bases removed from V and 0 bases from J, the gap between germline ends came to 15 bases. Looked up from germline, CDR1 is SGHDT and CDR2 is YYEEEE. The chain's CDR3 is CASSSLRFDMNTEAFF. The DNA for the CDR3 is TGTGCCAGCAGCTCTCTTCGGTTTGACATGAACACTGAAGCTTTCTTT.

V and J are TRBV18 and TRBJ1-3; 9 bases are a match to TRBD1. The length of the CDR3 is 16 residues. V lost 3 bases and J lost 0; bases outside the gene matches: 3. Germline-derived CDR1 and CDR2 are KGHSH and LQKENI. The CDR3 reads CASSPGQGNSGNTIYF. DNA for the CDR3: TGTGCCAGCTCACCCGGACAGGGGAACTCTGGAAACACCATATATTTT.

This rearrangement joins TRBV29-1 to TRBJ2-3; D gene ambiguous. Germline lookup yields CDR1 SQVTM and CDR2 ANQGSEA. The CDR3 length is 12 residues. Trimming removed 2 bases at V and 1 base at J, with 4 bases between. The CDR3 here is CSVEQGTDTQYF. The CDR3 DNA follows: TGCAGCGTTGAACAGGGCACAGATACGCAGTATTTT.

The gene calls are TRBV7-9 and TRBJ1-2; 7 bases map to TRBD1. J gave up 2 bases and V 5 bases, and 5 bases lay outside the gene matches. The CDR3 is made up of 14 amino acids. Germline CDR1 SEHNR, CDR2 FQNEAQ (reference sequence). DNA for the CDR3: TGTGCCAGCAGCCGATCAGGGGGAAACTATGGCTACACCTTC. It encodes CASSRSGGNYGYTF.

The chain combines TRBV5-1 with TRBJ1-4, with D possibly being TRBD1 (5 bases). The CDR3 spans 16 residues. Trimming shortened V by 1 base and J by 0 bases, and 10 bases separated the two germline ends. Germline CDR1 is SGHRS and CDR2 is YFSETQ. The CDR3 spells CASSLLQAATNEKLFF. The CDR3 DNA reads as TGCGCCAGCAGCTTGTTACAGGCCGCAACTAATGAAAAACTGTTTTTT. Full variable domain (outside the CDR3, taken from reference TRBV5-1 and TRBJ1-4): KAGVTQTPRYLIKTRGQQVTLSCSPISGHRSVSWYQQTPGQGLQFLFEYFSETQRNKGNFPGRFSGRQFSNSRSEMNVSTLELGDSALYLCASSLLQAATNEKLFFGSGTQLSVL.

This clonotype was observed a single time. The J gene is TRBJ2-1, the V gene TRBV6-2 or TRBV6-3; D is unclear. The length of the CDR3 is 12 residues. Germline V gene data show CDR1 as MNHEY and CDR2 as SVGEGT. V lost 9 bases, J lost 3 bases, and 9 bases lay in between. The CDR3 DNA sequence: TGTGCCAGTGGCCTATTCTACAATGAGCAGTTCTTC. The encoded protein is CASGLFYNEQFF.

This clonotype was counted a single time. The chain joins TRBV5-1 to TRBJ1-1; 9 nucleotides match TRBD1. CDR3 length: 14 amino acids. CDR1 is SGHRS and CDR2 is YFSETQ in the germline V gene. V trimming: 8 bases; J trimming: 4 bases; junction bases outside the gene matches: 9. CDR3 bases: TGCGCCAGTTTTCCCGACAGGGGGGGCACTGAAGCTTTCTTT. It encodes CASFPDRGGTEAFF.

On this clonotype itself: One end of the junction varies from germline; a read error may be responsible. The rearrangement joins TRBV10-3 to TRBJ1-2, with D tentatively TRBD1 (6 bases). The CDR3 covers 17 residues. CDR1 is ENHRY, CDR2 SYGVKD, per germline. The CDR3 here is CAISESGQRLVAYDYTF. CDR3 in DNA: TGTGCCATCAGTGAATCTGGACAGCGGTTAGTGGCCTATGACTACACCTTC.

The rearrangement links TRBV5-4 to TRBJ2-3, with a possible D match to TRBD2 (5 bases). The V end lost 4 bases, the J end lost 4 bases, and 16 bases lay between the germline ends. The CDR3 totals 15 residues. CDR1 SGHNT and CDR2 YYREEE come from the germline V gene (reference sequence). The CDR3 spells CASSLRTSMADTQYF. The DNA for the CDR3 is TGTGCCAGCAGCCTCCGGACTTCTATGGCAGATACGCAGTATTTT.

V and J are TRBV19 and TRBJ2-1, with 11 bases that match TRBD2. The CDR3 sequence is 16 residues long. With 1 base clipped from V and 3 bases from J, the junction kept 2 bases outside the gene matches. Per the germline V gene, CDR1 is LNHDA and CDR2 is SQIVND (reference sequence). The CDR3 DNA reads as TGTGCCAGTAGTATAGGGACTAGCGGGCGCTACAATGAGCAGTTCTTC. Translating gives CASSIGTSGRYNEQFF.

The genes are TRBV5-1 and TRBJ2-2, with 7 bases that match TRBD1. The CDR3 has 14 residues. Trimming at V came to 7 bases and at J to 6 bases, leaving 9 bases not matched to a gene. CDR1 and CDR2 (germline): SGHRS, YFSETQ. The CDR3 DNA follows: TGCGCCAGCGGCCGGGACAGCTCTTCCGGGGAGCTGTTTTTT. Amino acids: CASGRDSSSGELFF.

The rearrangement links TRBV3-1 to TRBJ1-1; D unresolved. V lost 0 bases, J lost 3 bases, and 14 bases lay in between. Germline V gene data show CDR1 as LGHDT and CDR2 as YNNKEL (reference sequence). This CDR3 contains 16 residues. The CDR3: CASSQESVVGDTEAFF. In nucleotides, the CDR3 is TGTGCCAGCAGCCAAGAGTCCGTAGTCGGGGACACTGAAGCTTTCTTT.

This rearrangement joins TRBV12-3 or TRBV12-4 to TRBJ2-5; D uncertain. CDR3 length equals 12 residues. V was shortened by 3 bases and J by 7 bases, with 9 bases between the two germline ends. The CDR3 sequence: CASSLSIGTQYF. The CDR3 coding sequence is TGTGCCAGCAGTTTGAGTATCGGGACCCAGTACTTC.

The chain joins TRBV18 to TRBJ1-1, with no clear D. The CDR3 covers 13 residues. The germline V gene encodes CDR1 KGHSH and CDR2 LQKENI. V was cut by 2 bases and J by 8 bases, with 12 bases left in between. The CDR3 reads CASSPTAVIEAFF. CDR3 bases: TGTGCCAGCTCACCAACGGCAGTTATAGAAGCTTTCTTT.

The chain links TRBV5-3 to TRBJ2-5, with TRBD1 matching over 7 bases. TRBV5-3 is flagged as an ORF with uncertain function. The CDR3 loop spans 12 amino acids. V shed 8 bases and J 5 bases; nucleotides not matched to a gene: 6. CDR3 in DNA: TGTGCCAGCCACCTCAGGGGGGAGACCCAGTACTTC. Its translation is CASHLRGETQYF.

The rearrangement joins TRBV4-3 to TRBJ1-2, with a possible D match to TRBD1 (5 bases). This CDR3 contains 15 residues. Germline V gives CDR1 LGHNA, CDR2 YSLEER. V lost 2 bases and J lost 3, with 13 bases in between. The CDR3 spells CASSQHGTADYGYTF. The CDR3 bases are TGCGCCAGCAGCCAACACGGGACGGCAGACTATGGCTACACCTTC.

The V call is TRBV5-1, the J call TRBJ2-6; no firm D call. Germline lookup yields CDR1 SGHRS and CDR2 YFSETQ. This CDR3 comprises 16 residues. Trimming removed 5 bases at V and 0 bases at J, with 12 bases between. CDR3 residues: CASSYSVLSGANVLTF. The CDR3 DNA reads TGCGCCAGCAGTTACTCCGTCCTCTCTGGGGCCAACGTCCTGACTTTC.

The chain is built from TRBV4-2 and TRBJ2-2; D is unclear. This CDR3 spans 13 amino acids. Germline V gene lookup returns CDR1 LGHNA and CDR2 YNFKEQ. V lost 0 bases to trimming and J lost 3 bases, with 2 bases between them. CDR3 DNA sequence: TGTGCCAGCAGCCAAGATTACACCGGGGAGCTGTTTTTT. Protein sequence: CASSQDYTGELFF.

The rearrangement joins TRBV6-2 or TRBV6-3 to TRBJ1-5, with D possibly TRBD1 on 6 matching bases. The germline V gene encodes CDR1 MNHEY and CDR2 SVGEGT. The CDR3 has 13 residues. V lost 5 bases to trimming and J lost 4 bases, with 9 bases between them. CDR3 sequence reads: CASSEGVNQPQHF. The CDR3 DNA reads as TGTGCCAGCAGTGAGGGGGTGAATCAGCCCCAGCATTTT.

This clonotype appeared a single time. The CDR3 nucleotides read TGCAGCGTTGAGCGGCAGATCTACTATGGCTACACCTTC. This translates into CSVERQIYYGYTF. V is TRBV29-1 and J is TRBJ1-2, with D unresolved. Germline-derived CDR1 and CDR2 are SQVTM and ANQGSEA. Trimming took 3 bases from V and 3 from J, leaving 11 bases between them. This CDR3 comprises 13 residues.

This sequence joins TRBV28 and TRBJ2-1, with D possibly TRBD2 on 6 matching bases. The CDR3 spans 15 residues. Trimming cost V 8 bases and J 6 bases, with 20 bases left between them. CDR1 and CDR2 from the germline V gene are MDHEN and SYDVKM. DNA of the CDR3: TGTGCCAGCCGACGGACGGGGACTCAATCCAATGAGCAGTTCTTC. It yields the protein CASRRTGTQSNEQFF.

V usage is TRBV23-1 and J usage is TRBJ1-6; possibly TRBD1 for D (5 bases). TRBV23-1 is sorted into the ORF group, with uncertain function. V was clipped by 7 bases and J by 0 bases, with 10 bases between them. The CDR3 totals 15 residues. The CDR3 coding sequence is TGCGCCAGCATTCGGGGGAGCTCCTATAATTCACCCCTCCACTTT. Residues: CASIRGSSYNSPLHF.